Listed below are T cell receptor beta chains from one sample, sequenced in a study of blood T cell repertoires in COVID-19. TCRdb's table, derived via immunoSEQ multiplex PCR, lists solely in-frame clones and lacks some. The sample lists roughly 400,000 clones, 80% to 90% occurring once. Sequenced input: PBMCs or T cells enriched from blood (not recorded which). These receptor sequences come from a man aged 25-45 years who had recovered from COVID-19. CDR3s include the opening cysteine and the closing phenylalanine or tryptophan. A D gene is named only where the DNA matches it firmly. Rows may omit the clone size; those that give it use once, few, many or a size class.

TGTGCCAGCAGCCAAGACAGCTTTTATCAGCCCCAGCATTTT	CASSQDSFYQPQHF	NA	NA	TRBV9	TRBJ1-5
TGTGCCAGCCGGGGCGGGGGGCTTGAAAAACTGTTTTTT	CASRGGGLEKLFF	NA	NA	TRBV28	TRBJ1-4
TGTGCCAGCAGTTTATTCAGGCTAGCGGGCGTGTACGAGCAGTACTTC	CASSLFRLAGVYEQYF	TRBD2	few	TRBV27	TRBJ2-7
TGTGCCAGCAGCTCCCCTTCGTGGGCCGAGCAGTATTTT	CASSSPSWAEQYF	NA	NA	TRBV7-9	TRBJ2-3
TGTGCCAGCAAACAGGGGACCAAAAACATTCAGTACTTC	CASKQGTKNIQYF	TRBD1	NA	TRBV6-5	TRBJ2-4
TGTGCCAGCAGGGACAGCACATTAGGGCCCCAGCATTTT	CASRDSTLGPQHF	NA	once	TRBV27	TRBJ1-5
TGCAGCGTTGAAGACCCCAGGGCAACTAATGAAAAACTGTTTTTT	CSVEDPRATNEKLFF	NA	NA	TRBV29-1	TRBJ1-4
TGTGCCAGCAGTATCCGGAATCAGCCCCAGCATTTT	CASSIRNQPQHF	NA	NA	TRBV28	TRBJ1-5
TGTGCCAGCAGTTTCGGCAGGGCATCCTACGAGCAGTACTTC	CASSFGRASYEQYF	NA	NA	TRBV27	TRBJ2-7
TGTGCCAGCAGTCGCGTCACAGGGGGCGGTGAAAAACTGTTTTTT	CASSRVTGGGEKLFF	TRBD1	NA	TRBV5-6	TRBJ1-4
TGTGCCAGCAGTTTTACGACAGGGTGGAATGAAAAACTGTTTTTT	CASSFTTGWNEKLFF	TRBD1	NA	TRBV5-8	TRBJ1-4
TGTGCCTGGAGTGTAGGACAGGGTACCTACGAGCAGTACTTC	CAWSVGQGTYEQYF	TRBD1	NA	TRBV30	TRBJ2-7
TGTGCCAGTAGTCTCGGGGACTGGACCCAGGGTGAGCAGTTCTTC	CASSLGDWTQGEQFF	NA	NA	TRBV19	TRBJ2-1
TGTGCCAGCAGTTTAACCCCGGGTGCATCTGGCTATGGCTACACCTTC	CASSLTPGASGYGYTF	NA	NA	TRBV27	TRBJ1-2
TGTGCCAGCAGCTTGGGACTAGCGTCCCACAATGAGCAGTTCTTC	CASSLGLASHNEQFF	TRBD2	NA	TRBV5-6	TRBJ2-1
TGTGCCAGTAGTATAGCACGCAACGGGACACCATTAGCCAAAAACATTCAGTACTTC	CASSIARNGTPLAKNIQYF	NA	NA	TRBV19	TRBJ2-4
TGTGCCAGCAGTCCAAGACAGGGGTACGAGCAGTACTTC	CASSPRQGYEQYF	TRBD1	NA	TRBV6-5	TRBJ2-7
TGCGCCAGCAGCCAAGTCTTGCAAAGGGGCAAGAATTACCCAGAAGCTTTCTTT	CASSQVLQRGKNYPEAFF	NA	NA	TRBV4-1	TRBJ1-1
TGTGCCACCAGTGACGCCGACAGATACAATGAGCAGTTCTTC	CATSDADRYNEQFF	NA	once	TRBV24-1	TRBJ2-1
TGTGCCAGCGGCCTAGGACAGGAGGGAAGAAACACCATATATTTT	CASGLGQEGRNTIYF	TRBD1	once	TRBV28	TRBJ1-3
TGTGCCAGCAGTTTACAGGGGCCGGGTGGCTACACCTTC	CASSLQGPGGYTF	TRBD1	NA	TRBV2	TRBJ1-2
TGTGCCACCAGCAGAGATTTCCCCCCACAGGCCAAAGGCTACACCTTC	CATSRDFPPQAKGYTF	NA	once	TRBV15	TRBJ1-2